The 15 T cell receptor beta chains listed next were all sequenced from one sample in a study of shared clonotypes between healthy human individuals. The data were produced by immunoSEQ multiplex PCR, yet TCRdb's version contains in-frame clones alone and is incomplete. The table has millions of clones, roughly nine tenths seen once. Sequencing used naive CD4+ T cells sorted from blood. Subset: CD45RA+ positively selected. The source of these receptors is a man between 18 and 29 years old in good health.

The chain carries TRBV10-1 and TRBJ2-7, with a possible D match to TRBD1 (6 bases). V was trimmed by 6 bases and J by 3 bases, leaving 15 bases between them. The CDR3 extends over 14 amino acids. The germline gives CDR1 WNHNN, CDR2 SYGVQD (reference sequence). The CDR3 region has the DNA TGCGCCAGCAGACCTGGGGGCAGTATCTACGAGCAGTACTTC. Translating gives CASRPGGSIYEQYF.

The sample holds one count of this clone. The CDR3 DNA reads as TGTGCCAGCTCACCAGTCGGGGGGAAAGAGACCCAGTACTTC. Translating it yields CASSPVGGKETQYF. This sequence joins TRBV18 and TRBJ2-5, with TRBD2 matching 7 bases. The CDR3 contains 14 residues. Trimming removed 2 bases from V and 3 bases from J; junction bases left unmatched: 3. The germline gives CDR1 KGHSH, CDR2 LQKENI.

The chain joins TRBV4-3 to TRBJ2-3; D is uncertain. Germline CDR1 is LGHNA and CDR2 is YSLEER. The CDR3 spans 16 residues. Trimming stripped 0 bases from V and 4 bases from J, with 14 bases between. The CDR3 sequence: CASSQDRSVAADTQYF. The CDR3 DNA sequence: TGCGCCAGCAGCCAAGACCGGAGTGTCGCGGCAGATACGCAGTATTTT.

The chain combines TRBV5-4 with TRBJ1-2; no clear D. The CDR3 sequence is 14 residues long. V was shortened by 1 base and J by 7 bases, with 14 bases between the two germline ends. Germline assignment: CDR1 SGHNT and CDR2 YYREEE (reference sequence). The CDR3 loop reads CASSLQRVGGGYTF. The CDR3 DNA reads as TGTGCCAGCAGCTTGCAAAGGGTCGGTGGTGGCTACACCTTC. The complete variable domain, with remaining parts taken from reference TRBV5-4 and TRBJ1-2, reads ETGVTQSPTHLIKTRGQQVTLRCSSQSGHNTVSWYQQALGQGPQFIFQYYREEENGRGNFPPRFSGLQFPNYSSELNVNALELDDSALYLCASSLQRVGGGYTFGSGTRLTVV.

The CDR3 region has the DNA TGTGCCAGTAGTAACGACAGGCTGTATGGCTACACCTTC. It encodes CASSNDRLYGYTF. This chain uses TRBV19 with TRBJ1-2, with a possible D match to TRBD1 (6 bases). The CDR3 sequence is 13 residues long. Germline V gives CDR1 LNHDA, CDR2 SQIVND (reference sequence). The ends were cut back, 4 bases at V and 5 bases at J, with 11 bases in the middle.

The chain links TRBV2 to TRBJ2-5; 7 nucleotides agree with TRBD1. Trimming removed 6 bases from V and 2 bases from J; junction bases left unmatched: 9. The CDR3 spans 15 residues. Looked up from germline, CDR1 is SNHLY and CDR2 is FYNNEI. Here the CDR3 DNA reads TGTGCCAGCAGCGCCGGGACAGCATATCAAGAGACCCAGTACTTC. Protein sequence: CASSAGTAYQETQYF.

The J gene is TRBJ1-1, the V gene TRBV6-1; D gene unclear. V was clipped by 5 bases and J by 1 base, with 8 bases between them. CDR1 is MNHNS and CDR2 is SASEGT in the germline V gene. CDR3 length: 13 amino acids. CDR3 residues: CASSRQQNTEAFF. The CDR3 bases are TGTGCCAGCAGTCGTCAGCAGAACACTGAAGCTTTCTTT.

CDR3 sequence reads: CASSQPDLTNTGELFF. For the CDR3, the DNA is TGCGCCAGCAGCCAACCAGATTTGACGAACACCGGGGAGCTGTTTTTT. The rearrangement links TRBV5-1 to TRBJ2-2; D not certain. Germline loops: CDR1 SGHRS, CDR2 YFSETQ. Trimming removed 4 bases at V and 0 bases at J, with 13 bases between. CDR3 size: 16 residues.

This CDR3 is CASSLQGHSGNTIYF. The CDR3 DNA follows: TGCGCCAGCAGCTTACAGGGCCACTCTGGAAACACCATATATTTT. The chain is built from TRBV5-1 and TRBJ1-3; a weak D match, TRBD1 (6 bases). This CDR3 has 15 residues. The ends were cut back, 2 bases at V and 0 bases at J, with 9 bases in the middle. Per germline, CDR1 SGHRS and CDR2 YFSETQ.

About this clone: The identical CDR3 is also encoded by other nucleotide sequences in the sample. CDR3 bases: TGTGCCAGCAGCTTAGGAGAGGAGACCCAGTACTTC. It encodes CASSLGEETQYF. V is TRBV7-2 and J is TRBJ2-5; D is unclear. The CDR3 is 12 amino acids. CDR1 SGHTA and CDR2 FQGNSA come from the germline V gene. V was pared by 1 base and J by 5 bases, with 5 bases between. Looking up the rest from reference TRBV7-2 and TRBJ2-5 gives the full variable domain: GAGVSQSPSNKVTEKGKDVELRCDPISGHTALYWYRQSLGQGLEFLIYFQGNSAPDKSGLPSDRFSAERTGGSVSTLTIQRTQQEDSAVYLCASSLGEETQYFGPGTRLLVL.

CDR3 region: CARAGGPEGKLFF. The CDR3 DNA is TGTGCCAGGGCAGGGGGGCCGGAGGGAAAACTGTTTTTT. The rearrangement links TRBV19 to TRBJ1-4; TRBD1 matches at 7 bases. The CDR3 length is 13 residues. V lost 9 bases and J lost 10; bases outside the gene matches: 11. Germline lookup yields CDR1 LNHDA and CDR2 SQIVND (reference sequence).

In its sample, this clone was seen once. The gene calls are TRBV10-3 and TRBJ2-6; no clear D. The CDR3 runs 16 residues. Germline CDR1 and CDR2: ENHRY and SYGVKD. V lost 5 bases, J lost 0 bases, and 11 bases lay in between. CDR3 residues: CAISPRSFSGANVLTF. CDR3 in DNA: TGTGCCATCAGTCCAAGGTCCTTCTCTGGGGCCAACGTCCTGACTTTC.

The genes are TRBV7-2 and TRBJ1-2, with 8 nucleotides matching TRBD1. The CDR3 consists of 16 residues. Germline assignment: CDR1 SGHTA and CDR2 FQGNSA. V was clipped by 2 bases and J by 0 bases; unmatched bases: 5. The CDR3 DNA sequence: TGTGCCAGCAGCTTACAGGGGGCAATACCTAACTATGGCTACACCTTC. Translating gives CASSLQGAIPNYGYTF.

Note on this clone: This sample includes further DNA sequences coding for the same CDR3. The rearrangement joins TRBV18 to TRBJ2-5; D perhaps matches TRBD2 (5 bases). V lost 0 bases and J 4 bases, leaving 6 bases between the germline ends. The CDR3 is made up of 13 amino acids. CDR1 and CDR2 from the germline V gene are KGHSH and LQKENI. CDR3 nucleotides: TGTGCCAGCTCACCACCTAGCGTAGAGACCCAGTACTTC. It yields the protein CASSPPSVETQYF.

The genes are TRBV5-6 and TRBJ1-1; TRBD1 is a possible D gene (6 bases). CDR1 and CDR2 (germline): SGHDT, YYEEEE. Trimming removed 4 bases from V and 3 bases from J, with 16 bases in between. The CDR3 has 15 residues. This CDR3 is CASSRRAAGDTEAFF. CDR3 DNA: TGTGCCAGCAGCCGGAGAGCGGCAGGGGACACTGAAGCTTTCTTT.